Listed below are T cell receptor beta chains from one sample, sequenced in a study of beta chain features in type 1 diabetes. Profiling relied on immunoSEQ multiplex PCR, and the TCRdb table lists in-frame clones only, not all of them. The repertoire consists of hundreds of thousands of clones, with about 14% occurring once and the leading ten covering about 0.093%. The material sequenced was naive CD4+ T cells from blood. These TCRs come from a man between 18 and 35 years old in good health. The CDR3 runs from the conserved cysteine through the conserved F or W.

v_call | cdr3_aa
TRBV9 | CASSVEGGTNYGYTF
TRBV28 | CASRKGAASNQPQHF
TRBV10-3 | CAIIKDYSYEQYF
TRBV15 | CATSFTRAGVNEQFF
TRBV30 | CAWSVDRGSSYNSPLHF
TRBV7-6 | CASSFPKTGPSTDTQYF
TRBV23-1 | CASSQFLQLAGSQETQYF
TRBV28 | CAFRERSTDTQYF
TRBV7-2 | CASFRARSNTEAFF
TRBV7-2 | CASSSGQVHEQYF
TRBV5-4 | CASSLPPGNTGELFF
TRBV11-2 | CASSPRQGNTEAFF
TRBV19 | CASSVRGRADGYTF
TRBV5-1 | CASRDRTFGEQYF
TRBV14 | CASSQALAGGSSGANVLTF
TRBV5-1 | CASSFTHGTATYEQYF
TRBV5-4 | CASGGSRVDTQYF
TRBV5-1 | CASSLAVGTINTGELFF
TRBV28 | CASSPQGVETQYF
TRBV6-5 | CASSRSTGARETQYF
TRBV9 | CASSVAGGNNQPQHF